The 15 T cell receptor beta chains given below trace back to one sample, sequenced in a study of glioma-infiltrating T cells after dendritic cell vaccination. Profiled with immunoSEQ multiplex PCR; TCRdb holds only in-frame clones, not every one. The profile shows some 78,000 clones, 85% of them singletons. This sample's time point: after dendritic cell vaccination, including at tumor progression/relapse. The sequenced sample was blood, obtained after dendritic cell vaccination. The receptor source for this set is a human donor with glioblastoma.

This chain connects TRBV27 to TRBJ1-1; unclear D gene. V lost 1 base and J lost 0, with 9 bases in between. The CDR3 contains 15 residues. CDR1 is MNHEY, CDR2 SMNVEV, per germline (reference sequence). The CDR3 region is CASSLFAVMNTEAFF. The CDR3 bases are TGTGCCAGCAGTTTATTCGCAGTCATGAACACTGAAGCTTTCTTT.

The V call is TRBV9, the J call TRBJ1-1; D ambiguous. CDR3 size: 14 residues. CDR1 and CDR2 from the germline V gene are SGDLS and YYNGEE. Trimming took 0 bases from V and 4 from J, leaving 10 bases between them. CDR3 region: CASSVARSGTEAFF. CDR3 DNA: TGTGCCAGCAGCGTAGCTAGGTCGGGCACTGAAGCTTTCTTT.

V and J are TRBV11-3 and TRBJ2-7, with D unclear. The CDR3 is 11 residues long. Germline assignment: CDR1 SGHNT and CDR2 YENEEA. Trimming pared 1 base from V and 4 bases from J, leaving 2 bases between. CDR3 loop: CASSLAYEQYF. Written as DNA, the CDR3 is TGTGCCAGCAGCTTAGCATACGAGCAGTACTTC.

The chain combines TRBV13 with TRBJ2-5; D possibly corresponds to TRBD2 (6 bases). CDR1 and CDR2 (germline): PRHDT, FYEKMQ (reference sequence). CDR3 length equals 17 residues. V was trimmed by 9 bases and J by 0 bases, leaving 23 bases between them. CDR3 residues: CARKIPSGDLYQETQYF. In DNA form, the CDR3 reads TGTGCCAGAAAGATCCCCTCGGGAGACTTATACCAAGAGACCCAGTACTTC.

This clone was observed a single time. The CDR3 bases are TGTGCCAGCAGCCAGAGGGGGTTCCTCCACGAGCAGTACTTC. It is translated as CASSQRGFLHEQYF. The V call is TRBV14, the J call TRBJ2-7, with D tentatively TRBD1 (6 bases). CDR1 and CDR2 from the germline V gene are SGHDN and FVKESK. Trimming stripped 3 bases from V and 5 bases from J, with 14 bases between. CDR3 size: 14 residues.

This chain links TRBV4-1 with TRBJ1-2; TRBD1 matches at 7 bases. The CDR3 covers 12 residues. V dropped 4 bases and J dropped 11; count of bases not matched to a gene: 7. CDR1 MGHRA and CDR2 YSYEKL come from the germline V gene. DNA of the CDR3: TGCGCCAGCAGCCCCGGGACAGCCCTGTACACCTTC. It yields the protein CASSPGTALYTF.

The chain links TRBV7-7 to TRBJ2-5; possibly TRBD2 for D (5 bases). V lost 5 bases to trimming and J lost 5 bases, with 15 bases between them. Germline V gene data show CDR1 as SSHAT and CDR2 as FNYEAQ (reference sequence). CDR3 length: 14 residues. DNA for the CDR3: TGTGCCAGCAGCAAGTCCGGGGTAGGGGAGACCCAGTACTTC. Protein product: CASSKSGVGETQYF.

The table lists this clone with a count of one. The chain links TRBV19 to TRBJ1-1, with D unclear. Germline CDR1 and CDR2: LNHDA and SQIVND (reference sequence). This CDR3 spans 13 amino acids. V was trimmed by 4 bases and J by 3 bases, leaving 9 bases between them. CDR3 DNA: TGTGCCAGTAGTAGGCAGGTGGACACTGAAGCTTTCTTT. It codes for CASSRQVDTEAFF.

This clone appeared a few times. The chain combines TRBV5-1 with TRBJ2-7; 8 nucleotides line up with TRBD1. The CDR3 spans 15 residues. Trimming took 4 bases from V and 3 from J; bases not matched to a gene: 9. Germline V gene lookup returns CDR1 SGHRS and CDR2 YFSETQ. As DNA, the CDR3 is TGCGCCAGCAGCATCGGACAGGGAAGTGACTACGAGCAGTACTTC. This sequence encodes CASSIGQGSDYEQYF.

The chain has TRBV14 and TRBJ2-7, with 13 positions matching TRBD2. Germline CDR1 reads SGHDN; CDR2 reads FVKESK. The CDR3 contains 15 residues. The J segment lost 6 bases and the V segment lost 4 bases, leaving 6 bases of the junction unmatched. The CDR3 here is CASSPWTSGSVEQYF. In DNA form, the CDR3 reads TGTGCCAGCAGCCCGTGGACTAGCGGGAGTGTCGAGCAGTACTTC.

The chain recombines TRBV27 with TRBJ2-2; possible D gene TRBD1, 6 bases. The germline V and J ends were trimmed by 5 bases and 1 base, with 17 bases remaining between them. Germline V gene lookup returns CDR1 MNHEY and CDR2 SMNVEV (reference sequence). The CDR3 extends over 17 amino acids. CDR3 in DNA: TGTGCCAGCAGTCCTCGGGCAGGGGCAATGAACACCGGGGAGCTGTTTTTT. Translation gives CASSPRAGAMNTGELFF.

The chain uses TRBV5-6 and TRBJ1-5, with TRBD1 matching over 10 bases. Unmatched junction bases numbered 1, after V lost 2 bases and J lost 2 bases. The CDR3 consists of 15 residues. The germline CDR1 and CDR2 sequences are SGHDT and YYEEEE. CDR3 protein: CASSFGTGGNQPQHF. CDR3 coding DNA: TGTGCCAGCAGCTTCGGGACAGGGGGCAATCAGCCCCAGCATTTT. Combining the CDR3 with reference TRBV5-6 and TRBJ1-5 gives the whole variable domain DAGVTQSPTHLIKTRGQQVTLRCSPKSGHDTVSWYQQALGQGPQFIFQYYEEEERQRGNFPDRFSGHQFPNYSSELNVNALLLGDSALYLCASSFGTGGNQPQHFGDGTRLSIL.

This clone appeared once. The gene calls are TRBV25-1 and TRBJ1-2; D may be TRBD1 (5 bases). The CDR3 runs to 12 residues. Germline-derived CDR1 and CDR2 are MGHDK and SYGVNS. V lost 3 bases and J 5 bases, leaving 7 bases between the germline ends. CDR3 sequence: CASSEAGYGYTF. DNA for the CDR3: TGTGCCAGCAGTGAGGCAGGGTATGGCTACACCTTC.

This rearrangement joins TRBV27 to TRBJ1-2; D is possibly TRBD1 (6 bases). The CDR3 runs to 12 residues. Trimming took 6 bases from V and 4 from J, leaving 9 bases between them. Germline V gene lookup returns CDR1 MNHEY and CDR2 SMNVEV (reference sequence). CDR3 loop: CASRSRGYGYTF. The CDR3 DNA sequence: TGTGCCAGCAGGTCCAGGGGCTATGGCTACACCTTC.

The count of this clone is one. The chain recombines TRBV27 with TRBJ2-7, with TRBD2 identical over 11 bases. This CDR3 is built from 16 residues. Germline loops: CDR1 MNHEY, CDR2 SMNVEV (reference sequence). V shed 2 bases and J 3 bases; nucleotides not matched to a gene: 6. This chain's CDR3 is CASSLTGTSGGYEQYF. CDR3 in DNA: TGTGCCAGCAGTTTAACCGGGACTAGCGGAGGCTACGAGCAGTACTTC.